The subject of this entry is one T cell receptor (beta chain). Its antigen is not identified. The data originate from a study of T cell repertoires in cytomegalovirus infection. TCRdb analysed the reads with MiXCR anew, one entry per CDR3 protein. The table lists 300,000 to 400,000 distinct CDR3 sequences, almost 30% of them singletons, with 20% in the top ten. The source was cultured PBMCs, collected from culture after CMV antigen stimulation. The receptor comes from a human donor in good health (CMV status not recorded). Some clones in this sample may be carry-over from other donors' samples.

The CDR3 sequence is CASHGTGVDEQFF. CDR3 bases: TGTGCCAGCCACGGGACAGGGGTCGATGAGCAGTTCTTC. This chain joins TRBV28 and TRBJ2-1; 10 bases are a match to TRBD1. Looked up from germline, CDR1 is MDHEN and CDR2 is SYDVKM. The CDR3 consists of 13 residues. The trim removed 8 bases at V and 8 bases at J, leaving 6 bases unmatched.